The clone carrying this TCR beta chain was counted many times. The antigen is unknown. TCRdb reprocessed the reads via MiXCR and lists one record per CDR3 protein. Found here are a few hundred thousand distinct CDR3 sequences, over 15% of them singletons; the top ten hold approximately 44%. Trimming cost V 0 bases and J 0 bases, with 3 bases left between them. The CDR3 is 13 residues long. CDR1 and CDR2 (germline): SGHVS, FNYEAQ. This specimen belongs to a study of T cell repertoires in cytomegalovirus infection. Whole-study context: Carrying CMV and the relevant HLA type showed in public TCR beta signatures. General study results and limits: There were carriers of CMV plus the relevant HLA, and cumulative public TCR beta family frequency identified them. Clonotype analysis showed dominance of the ex vivo response by HLA-C-restricted CMV-specific TCR beta clonotypes.

The source is a human donor in good health (CMV status not recorded). Some clones in this sample may be carry-over from other donors' samples. The source material was CD8+ T cells from PBMCs. The V and J genes are TRBV7-6 and TRBJ2-7; D remains ambiguous. CDR3 residues: CASSLANSYEQYF. The CDR3, as DNA: TGTGCCAGCAGCTTAGCGAACTCCTACGAGCAGTACTTC.